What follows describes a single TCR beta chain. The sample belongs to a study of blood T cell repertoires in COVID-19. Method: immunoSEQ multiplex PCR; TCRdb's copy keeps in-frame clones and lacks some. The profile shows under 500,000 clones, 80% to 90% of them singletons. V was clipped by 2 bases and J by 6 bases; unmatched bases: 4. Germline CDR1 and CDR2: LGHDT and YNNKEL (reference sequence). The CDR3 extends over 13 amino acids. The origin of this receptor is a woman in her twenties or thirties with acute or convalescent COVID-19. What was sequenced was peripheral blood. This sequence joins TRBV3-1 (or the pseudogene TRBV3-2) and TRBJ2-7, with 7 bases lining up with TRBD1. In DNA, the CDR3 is TGTGCCAGCAGCCAACGGACAGGCCTCGAGCAGTACTTC. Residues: CASSQRTGLEQYF.